These 25 T cell receptor beta chains originate from one sample sequenced in a study of regulatory T cells in long-lasting Graves disease. Indicated time point: newly diagnosed GD, antithyroid drugs for less than 3 months. PBMC RNA was the source of the TCR library. Building of the TCR beta libraries involved iRepertoire HTBI primers and Arm-PCR of CDR3 regions. Each CDR3 protein gets one entry after TCRdb re-called the multiplex PCR reads with MiXCR. The repertoire holds 510,000 or so distinct CDR3 sequences, with 12% as singletons. These sequences were also reported in another study, on T cells in Graves' hyperthyroidism and ophthalmopathy.

Sequences were derived from peripheral blood mononuclear cells (PBMCs), sampled at new diagnosis, from a patient treated with antithyroid drugs. These receptors came from a woman aged 25 to 39 with Graves disease.

This clonotype came up a few times. The genes are TRBV7-9 and TRBJ2-1, with D perhaps assigned TRBD1 or TRBD2 (6 bases each). Between the trimmed V and J ends, which lost 6 bases and 4 bases, there was a span of 28 bases. The germline gives CDR1 SEHNR, CDR2 FQNEAQ (reference sequence). The CDR3 has 19 amino acids. Written as DNA, the CDR3 is TGTGCCAGCAGTCTATTGGGGGCCGCAATGGGACTTGTGTACAATGAGCAGTTCTTC. Residues: CASSLLGAAMGLVYNEQFF.

A few counts support this clonotype. The rearrangement links TRBV12-3 or TRBV12-4 to TRBJ2-7, with D perhaps TRBD1 or TRBD2 (5 bases each). The CDR3 consists of 14 residues. The V end was cut by 7 bases, the J end by 2 bases, with 15 bases between. Here the CDR3 reads CASNHRGRAYEQYF. The CDR3 nucleotides are TGTGCCAGCAATCACCGGGGCAGAGCCTACGAGCAGTACTTC.

This clonotype was seen repeatedly, ten times or more. CDR3 sequence (DNA): TGCAGTGCTCGGACTAGCGGGAGAGGTCGCTACGAGCAGTACTTC. Translating it yields CSARTSGRGRYEQYF. The chain is built from TRBV20-1 and TRBJ2-7; 13 nucleotides agree with TRBD2. The germline V gene has CDR1 DFQATT and CDR2 SNEGSKA (reference sequence). This CDR3 has 15 amino acids. With V trimmed by 5 bases and J by 3 bases, 7 bases remained unmatched.

The V and J genes are TRBV28 and TRBJ2-7; 10 nucleotides match TRBD2. The CDR3 covers 21 residues. V lost 5 bases, J lost 2 bases, and 24 bases stayed unmatched. Germline V gene lookup returns CDR1 MDHEN and CDR2 SYDVKM. CDR3 in DNA: TGTGCCAGCAGTCGGGGGGGGGCGGGGCTAGCGGGAGTCCACCTCCCCTACGAGCAGTACTTC. Its protein is CASSRGGAGLAGVHLPYEQYF.

This clonotype has a count of ten or more. The chain joins TRBV12-3 or TRBV12-4 to TRBJ2-7; either TRBD1 or TRBD2 may fit D (5 bases each). The CDR3 runs 14 residues. The germline V and J ends were trimmed by 6 bases and 7 bases, with 19 bases remaining between them. As DNA, the CDR3 is TGTGCCAGCAGCCCCCGGCGGGTGGGACGAGAGCAGTACTTC. The encoded protein is CASSPRRVGREQYF.

This clonotype was seen more than once but under ten times. J is TRBJ2-7 and V is TRBV7-2, with D possibly being TRBD1 (5 bases). V dropped 1 base and J dropped 0 bases, with 10 bases sitting between them. Looked up from germline, CDR1 is SGHTA and CDR2 is FQGNSA. CDR3 length: 15 amino acids. This CDR3 reads CASSLGAGLSYEQYF. In nucleotides, the CDR3 is TGTGCCAGCAGCTTAGGGGCAGGGCTCTCCTACGAGCAGTACTTC.

This clonotype was detected many times. V and J are TRBV27 and TRBJ1-2; possible D gene TRBD1, 5 bases. This CDR3 region has 14 residues. Germline values: CDR1 MNHEY, CDR2 SMNVEV (reference sequence). The V and J ends lost 3 bases and 4 bases respectively, with 12 bases between them. CDR3 loop: CASSFSRGGYGYTF. CDR3 sequence (DNA): TGTGCCAGCAGTTTTAGTCGCGGGGGCTATGGCTACACCTTC.

Many counts were recorded for this clonotype. This chain joins TRBV4-2 and TRBJ2-1; 11 bases fit TRBD2. The CDR3 sequence is 19 residues long. With V trimmed by 0 bases and J by 0 bases, 7 bases remained unmatched. Germline CDR1 and CDR2: LGHNA and YNFKEQ. As DNA, the CDR3 is TGTGCCAGCAGCCAAGAAGGACTAGCGGGCCTCAGCTCCTACAATGAGCAGTTCTTC. Its protein is CASSQEGLAGLSSYNEQFF.

This chain joins TRBV15 and TRBJ1-6, with a weak D call TRBD1 (5 bases). The CDR3 consists of 14 residues. The germline V gene encodes CDR1 LNHNV and CDR2 YYDKDF (reference sequence). The germline V and J ends were trimmed by 0 bases and 7 bases, with 7 bases remaining between them. The CDR3 spells CATSRDHRNSPLHF. CDR3 bases: TGTGCCACCAGCAGAGATCACAGGAATTCACCCCTCCACTTT. The complete variable domain, with remaining parts taken from reference TRBV15 and TRBJ1-6, reads DAMVIQNPRYQVTQFGKPVTLSCSQTLNHNVMYWYQQKSSQAPKLLFHYYDKDFNNEADTPDNFQSRRPNTSFCFLDIRSPGLGDTAMYLCATSRDHRNSPLHFGNGTRLTVT.

This clonotype occurred many times. This rearrangement joins TRBV2 to TRBJ2-4, with TRBD1 as a possible D gene (5 bases). CDR1 is SNHLY, CDR2 FYNNEI, per germline. Trimming removed 5 bases at V and 1 base at J, with 12 bases between. This CDR3 contains 15 residues. The CDR3 sequence: CASSSYRSAKNIQYF. The CDR3 DNA sequence: TGTGCCAGCAGTTCATACAGGTCTGCCAAAAACATTCAGTACTTC.

This clonotype appeared a few times. This may come from a read error, since a much larger clone is one base off. The chain couples TRBV7-9 to TRBJ2-1; D unresolved. CDR1 is SEHNR, CDR2 FQNEAQ, per germline (reference sequence). The CDR3 is made up of 16 amino acids. CDR3 residues: CASSLGQDPSYNEQCF. The CDR3 DNA reads TGTGCCAGCAGCTTAGGGCAGGATCCTTCGTACAATGAGCAGTGCTTC.

This clonotype was recorded at least ten times. The V and J genes are TRBV18 and TRBJ2-5; the D is unclear. CDR1 is KGHSH and CDR2 is LQKENI in the germline V gene. V lost 0 bases to trimming and J lost 4 bases, with 6 bases between them. The CDR3 totals 13 residues. The chain's CDR3 is CASSPPMAETQYF. The CDR3, as DNA: TGTGCCAGCTCACCACCGATGGCAGAGACCCAGTACTTC.

This clonotype turned up a few times. This chain links TRBV11-3 with TRBJ1-1; perhaps TRBD1 as D (5 bases). Germline CDR1 is SGHNT and CDR2 is YENEEA. V dropped 4 bases and J dropped 10 bases, with 13 bases sitting between them. The CDR3 consists of 12 residues. CDR3 region: CASSSREGGAFF. CDR3 nucleotide sequence: TGTGCCAGCAGCTCCAGGGAGGGTGGAGCTTTCTTT.

This clonotype was recorded many times. The chain is built from TRBV7-9 and TRBJ2-7, with no clear D. CDR1 SEHNR and CDR2 FQNEAQ come from the germline V gene (reference sequence). The CDR3 covers 12 residues. V was cut by 5 bases and J by 3 bases, with 8 bases left in between. The CDR3 protein is CASSPLDYEQYF. The CDR3 nucleotides are TGTGCCAGCAGCCCCCTCGACTACGAGCAGTACTTC.

This chain uses TRBV20-1 with TRBJ2-1; 7 bases line up with TRBD2. CDR1 DFQATT and CDR2 SNEGSKA come from the germline V gene (reference sequence). The V segment lost 5 bases and the J segment 4 bases; nucleotides outside the gene matches: 11. The CDR3 runs 15 residues. The CDR3 nucleotides are TGCAGTGCTCACCCCCGGGCTAGCGGTTACAATGAGCAGTTCTTC. Translation: CSAHPRASGYNEQFF.

The chain links TRBV20-1 to TRBJ2-7; TRBD1 or TRBD2 may be the D gene (5 bases each). The CDR3 extends over 14 amino acids. V gave up 4 bases and J gave up 1 base, with 14 bases separating them. Germline CDR1 and CDR2: DFQATT and SNEGSKA (reference sequence). This CDR3 is CSAIRGALSYEQYF. The CDR3 nucleotides read TGCAGTGCTATACGAGGGGCTCTATCCTACGAGCAGTACTTC.

Written as DNA, the CDR3 is TGTGCCAGTAGTATAGCGGGAGCAGGTTACGAGCAGTACTTC. Translated: CASSIAGAGYEQYF. This chain links TRBV19 with TRBJ2-7; TRBD2 might be the D (6 bases). V shed 1 base and J shed 4 bases, with 11 bases lying between them. This CDR3 contains 14 residues. Germline V lookup: CDR1 LNHDA, CDR2 SQIVND (reference sequence).

The chain recombines TRBV6-5 with TRBJ2-7; weak D call: TRBD1 (6 bases). The CDR3 spans 13 residues. V gave up 4 bases and J gave up 2 bases, with 9 bases separating them. Germline assignment: CDR1 MNHEY and CDR2 SVGAGI. CDR3 coding DNA: TGTGCCAGCAGTTCAGGGGTTCCCTACGAGCAGTACTTC. Its protein is CASSSGVPYEQYF.

This clonotype has only a few counts. The rearrangement joins TRBV3-1 to TRBJ1-5; D is possibly TRBD1 (5 bases). Germline CDR1 reads LGHDT; CDR2 reads YNNKEL (reference sequence). The CDR3 extends over 14 amino acids. V gave up 0 bases and J gave up 9 bases, with 12 bases separating them. The CDR3 region has the DNA TGTGCCAGCAGCCAAGAGGGACCTGGCGGGCCCCAGCATTTT. Protein: CASSQEGPGGPQHF.

In this sample, this clonotype turned up many times. The rearrangement joins TRBV27 to TRBJ2-7; a weak D match, TRBD2 (6 bases). CDR3 length: 14 residues. CDR1 and CDR2 (germline): MNHEY, SMNVEV (reference sequence). The V end was cut by 8 bases, the J end by 3 bases, with 17 bases between. CDR3 loop: CASRRDGPDYEQYF. CDR3 coding DNA: TGTGCCAGCCGGCGGGACGGGCCCGACTACGAGCAGTACTTC.

Points on this clonotype: The junction differs from germline at one of its ends, possibly a read error. The genes are TRBV30 and TRBJ1-1, with D hard to call. The CDR3 runs 11 residues. Germline-derived CDR1 and CDR2 are GTSNPN and SVGIG (reference sequence). The CDR3 DNA follows: TGTGCCTGGCGTACGGACGCTGATGCTTTCTTT. This translates into CAWRTDADAFF.

This clonotype was observed many times. J is TRBJ2-7 and V is TRBV7-9, with D maybe TRBD1 (5 bases). V was trimmed by 5 bases and J by 4 bases, leaving 18 bases between them. The CDR3 runs to 15 residues. The germline V gene has CDR1 SEHNR and CDR2 FQNEAQ (reference sequence). The CDR3 loop is CASSPYGSGMYEQYF. CDR3 sequence (DNA): TGTGCCAGCAGCCCCTACGGGTCAGGGATGTACGAGCAGTACTTC.

Only a few counts were recorded for this clonotype. This may be a read error: a much more frequent sequence differs by one nucleotide. The V call is TRBV2, the J call TRBJ2-5; tentatively, D is TRBD1 or TRBD2 (6 bases each). The CDR3 sequence is 14 residues long. The germline CDR1 and CDR2 sequences are SNHLY and FYNNEI. The chain's CDR3 is CASSEYREAETPYF. CDR3 coding DNA: TGTGCCAGCAGTGAATACAGGGAGGCAGAGACCCCGTACTTC.

A note on this clonotype: A read error may be the cause here, since a much bigger clone is one base away. The chain links TRBV7-9 to TRBJ1-2; D not resolved. The CDR3 extends over 15 amino acids. V dropped 4 bases and J dropped 5 bases, with 17 bases sitting between them. CDR1 is SEHNR and CDR2 is FQNEAQ in the germline V gene (reference sequence). The CDR3 bases are TGTGCCAGCAGCTATGGGATAGGGAGGGTATATGGCTACACCTTC. It yields the protein CASSYGIGRVYGYTF. The full variable domain, rest sourced from reference TRBV7-9 and TRBJ1-2, is DTGVSQNPRHKITKRGQNVTFRCDPISEHNRLYWYRQTLGQGPEFLTYFQNEAQLEKSRLLSDRFSAERPKGSFSTLEIQRTEQGDSAMYLCASSYGIGRVYGYTFGSGTRLTVV.

This clonotype showed up many times. This CDR3 reads CASSQGGQFFLATNEKLFF. The CDR3 DNA sequence: TGTGCCAGCAGCCAAGGCGGACAGTTCTTCTTAGCAACTAATGAAAAACTGTTTTTT. The J gene is TRBJ1-4, the V gene TRBV3-1, with D maybe TRBD1 (6 bases). CDR3 length equals 19 residues. Germline V gene sequence: CDR1 LGHDT, CDR2 YNNKEL (reference sequence). Trimming took 1 base from V and 0 from J, leaving 18 bases between them.